The T cell receptor (beta chain) described here comes from a study of blood T cell repertoires in COVID-19. TCRdb's copy holds only in-frame clones and misses some; the assay was immunoSEQ multiplex PCR. The profile shows about 140,000 clones, 70% to 85% of them singletons. The CDR3 length is 20 residues. J lost 7 bases, V lost 0 bases, and 13 bases had no gene match. Germline CDR1 SGHTA, CDR2 FQGTGA. The sample comprised PBMCs or T cells enriched from blood (not recorded which). The clonotype comes from a young woman who had been exposed to COVID-19. The chain combines TRBV7-3 with TRBJ2-1, with 15 bases lining up with TRBD2. CDR3 nucleotide sequence: TGTGCCAGCAGCTTAACCTCTGGACTAGCGGGAGGGCCTATGAGGAATGAGCAGTTCTTC. It specifies CASSLTSGLAGGPMRNEQFF.